This T cell receptor (beta chain) is drawn from a study of glioma-infiltrating T cells after dendritic cell vaccination. Study in general: Dendritic cells derived from monocytes and pulsed with autologous tumor lysate formed the vaccine. Three intradermal dendritic cell vaccine injections were given every two weeks.

Only in-frame clones appear in the TCRdb table, and some are missing; sequencing was by immunoSEQ multiplex PCR. The table lists tens of thousands of clones, over 90% of them singletons. Before vaccination, two weeks after the third vaccination, and at progression, PBMC were collected. Trimming cost V 8 bases and J 5 bases; bases outside gene matches: 11. Germline V CDR1 and CDR2: LNHDA, SQIVND (reference sequence). This CDR3 has 15 residues. The chain uses TRBV19 and TRBJ2-5; 10 bases match TRBD1. This TCR derives from a human donor with glioblastoma. Here the sequenced sample was blood, taken before dendritic cell vaccination. CDR3 in DNA: TGTGCCAGTTCGTGGTGGGGACAGGGGAGGGAGACCCAGTACTTC. Amino acid sequence: CASSWWGQGRETQYF.